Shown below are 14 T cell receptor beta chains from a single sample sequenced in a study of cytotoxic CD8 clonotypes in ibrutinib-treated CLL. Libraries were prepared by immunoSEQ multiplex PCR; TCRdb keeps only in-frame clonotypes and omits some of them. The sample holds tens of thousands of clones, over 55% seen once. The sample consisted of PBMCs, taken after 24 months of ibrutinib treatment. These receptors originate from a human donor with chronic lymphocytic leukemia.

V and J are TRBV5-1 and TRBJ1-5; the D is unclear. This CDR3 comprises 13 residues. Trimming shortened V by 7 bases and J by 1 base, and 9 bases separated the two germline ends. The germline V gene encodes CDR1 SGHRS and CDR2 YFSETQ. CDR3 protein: CASLGRSNQPQHF. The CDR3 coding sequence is TGCGCCAGCCTGGGTAGGAGCAATCAGCCCCAGCATTTT. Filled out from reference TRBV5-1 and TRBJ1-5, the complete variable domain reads KAGVTQTPRYLIKTRGQQVTLSCSPISGHRSVSWYQQTPGQGLQFLFEYFSETQRNKGNFPGRFSGRQFSNSRSEMNVSTLELGDSALYLCASLGRSNQPQHFGDGTRLSIL.

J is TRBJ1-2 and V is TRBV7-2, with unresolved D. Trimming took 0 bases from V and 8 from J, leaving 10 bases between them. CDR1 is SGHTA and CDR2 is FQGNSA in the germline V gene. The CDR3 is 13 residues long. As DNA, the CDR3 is TGTGCCAGCAGCTTAGCATTGGGGTCGGGCTACACCTTC. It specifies CASSLALGSGYTF.

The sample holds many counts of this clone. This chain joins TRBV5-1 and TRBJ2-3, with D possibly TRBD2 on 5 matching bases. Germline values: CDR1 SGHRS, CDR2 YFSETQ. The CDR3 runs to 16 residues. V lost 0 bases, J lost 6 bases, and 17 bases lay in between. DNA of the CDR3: TGCGCCAGCAGCTTGGTCGCGGGCTGGGGAAGTGATACGCAGTATTTT. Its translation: CASSLVAGWGSDTQYF.

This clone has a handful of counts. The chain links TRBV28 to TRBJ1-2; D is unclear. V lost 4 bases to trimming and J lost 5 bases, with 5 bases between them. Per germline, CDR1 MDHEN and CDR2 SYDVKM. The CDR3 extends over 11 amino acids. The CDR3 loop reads CASSSLYGYTF. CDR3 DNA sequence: TGTGCCAGCAGTTCCTTGTATGGCTACACCTTC.

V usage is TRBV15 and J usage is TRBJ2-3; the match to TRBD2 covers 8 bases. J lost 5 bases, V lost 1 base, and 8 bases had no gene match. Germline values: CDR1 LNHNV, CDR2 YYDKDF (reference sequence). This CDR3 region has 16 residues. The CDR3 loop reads CATSRVGRGAGDTQYF. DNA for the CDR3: TGTGCCACCAGCAGAGTCGGGCGGGGGGCTGGAGATACGCAGTATTTT.

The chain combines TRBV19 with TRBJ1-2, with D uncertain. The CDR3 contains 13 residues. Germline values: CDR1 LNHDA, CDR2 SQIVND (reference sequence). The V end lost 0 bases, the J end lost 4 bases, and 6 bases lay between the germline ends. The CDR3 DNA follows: TGTGCCAGTAGTATAGACAGGATCTATGGCTACACCTTC. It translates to CASSIDRIYGYTF.

The CDR3 loop reads CASRRESDTGELFF. CDR3 nucleotides: TGTGCCAGCAGGCGGGAAAGCGACACCGGGGAGCTGTTTTTT. The genes are TRBV6-6 and TRBJ2-2; possible D gene TRBD2, 6 bases. Germline-derived CDR1 and CDR2 are MNHNY and SVGAGI (reference sequence). Trimming cost V 6 bases and J 3 bases, with 11 bases left between them. CDR3 size: 14 residues.

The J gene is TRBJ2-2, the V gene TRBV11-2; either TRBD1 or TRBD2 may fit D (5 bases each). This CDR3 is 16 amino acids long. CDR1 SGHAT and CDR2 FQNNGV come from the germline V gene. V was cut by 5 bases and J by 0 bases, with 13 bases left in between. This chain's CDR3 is CASSPGSGTNTGELFF. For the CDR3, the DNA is TGTGCCAGCAGCCCAGGGAGCGGAACGAACACCGGGGAGCTGTTTTTT.

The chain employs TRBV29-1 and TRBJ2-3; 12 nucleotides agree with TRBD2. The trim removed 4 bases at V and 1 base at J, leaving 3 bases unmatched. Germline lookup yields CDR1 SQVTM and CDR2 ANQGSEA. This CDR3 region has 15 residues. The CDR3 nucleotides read TGCAGCGTTGGAGGACTAGCGGGGCGCACAGATACGCAGTATTTT. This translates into CSVGGLAGRTDTQYF.

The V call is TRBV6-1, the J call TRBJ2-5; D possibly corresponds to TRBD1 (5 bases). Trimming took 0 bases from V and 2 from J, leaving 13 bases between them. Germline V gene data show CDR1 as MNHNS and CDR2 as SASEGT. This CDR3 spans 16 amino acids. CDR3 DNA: TGTGCCAGCAGTGAAGCTGGCAGGGTTTGGCAAGAGACCCAGTACTTC. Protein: CASSEAGRVWQETQYF.

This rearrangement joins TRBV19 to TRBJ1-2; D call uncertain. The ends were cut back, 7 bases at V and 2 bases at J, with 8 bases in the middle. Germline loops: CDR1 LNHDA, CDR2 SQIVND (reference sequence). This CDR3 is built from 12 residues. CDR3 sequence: CASNLGNYGYTF. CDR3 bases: TGTGCCAGTAACCTGGGGAACTATGGCTACACCTTC.

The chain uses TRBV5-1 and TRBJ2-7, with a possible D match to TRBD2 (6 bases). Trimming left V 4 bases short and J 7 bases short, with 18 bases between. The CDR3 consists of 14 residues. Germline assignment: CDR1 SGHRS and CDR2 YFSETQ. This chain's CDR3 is CASSIIAVPGEQYF. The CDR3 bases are TGCGCCAGCAGCATCATAGCGGTCCCGGGGGAGCAGTACTTC.

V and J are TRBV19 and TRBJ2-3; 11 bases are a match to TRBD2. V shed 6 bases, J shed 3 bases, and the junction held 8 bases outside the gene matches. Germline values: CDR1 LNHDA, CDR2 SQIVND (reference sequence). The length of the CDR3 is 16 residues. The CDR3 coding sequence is TGTGCCAGTAGCCCACTAGCGGGAGAATTTACAGATACGCAGTATTTT. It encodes CASSPLAGEFTDTQYF.

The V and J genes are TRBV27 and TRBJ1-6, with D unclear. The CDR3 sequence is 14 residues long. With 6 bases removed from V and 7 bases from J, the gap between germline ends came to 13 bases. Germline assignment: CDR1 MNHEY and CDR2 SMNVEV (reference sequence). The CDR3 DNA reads TGTGCCAGCAGATCCGGGAACCCGAATTCACCCCTCCACTTT. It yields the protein CASRSGNPNSPLHF.